One and the same sample provided the 8 T cell receptor beta chains below, sequenced in a study of tumor-infiltrating lymphocytes in primary liver carcinoma. A constant-region primer served to make TCR beta cDNA from about 490 ng total RNA. Three nested multiplex PCR rounds, a slightly modified ARM-PCR, produced the libraries for TCR beta. Researchers ran the first two PCR rounds for approximately 10 cycles each with TRBV1-TRBV30 forward primers and a C-beta reverse primer. Using its own MiXCR run on the multiplex PCR reads, TCRdb lists one record per CDR3 protein. The sample lists 70,000 to 75,000 distinct CDR3 sequences, about 70% seen once, with roughly 25% in the top ten. Starting material for RNA and DNA co-extraction consisted of roughly 19-34 mg of unsorted bulk tissue. Specimen: liver tumor tissue from sampling region 4. Subset reported: tumor region T4, right-lateral pole. These receptors were obtained from a man aged 35-49 years with primary liver carcinoma and hepatitis B virus infection.

This clonotype was seen only once. Mismatch with germline at one junction end may stem from a read error. V is TRBV11-2 and J is TRBJ2-2; D is undetermined. The CDR3 is made up of 16 amino acids. Looked up from germline, CDR1 is SGHAT and CDR2 is FQNNGV. DNA of the CDR3: TGCACCAGCAGCTTAGTGGCGCTAATGGGAACCGGGGAGCTGTTTTTT. Translation: CTSSLVALMGTGELFF. The complete variable domain, with remaining parts taken from reference TRBV11-2 and TRBJ2-2, reads EAGVAQSPRYKIIEKRQSVAFWCNPISGHATLYWYQQILGQGPKLLIQFQNNGVVDDSQLPKDRFSAERLKGVDSTLKIQPAKLEDSAVYLCTSSLVALMGTGELFFGEGSRLTVL.

This clonotype was recorded many times. The genes are TRBV6-2 or TRBV6-3 and TRBJ2-7, with D uncertain. Germline V gene sequence: CDR1 MNHEY, CDR2 SVGEGT. Deletions cut 0 bases from V and 7 bases from J, with 16 bases between. CDR3 length equals 15 residues. This chain's CDR3 is CASSYSPAFSGEQYF. CDR3 DNA: TGTGCCAGCAGTTACTCTCCGGCCTTCTCTGGGGAGCAGTACTTC.

This clonotype was detected once. The chain is built from TRBV20-1 and TRBJ2-1; TRBD2 agrees at 12 bases. Germline CDR1 reads DFQATT; CDR2 reads SNEGSKA (reference sequence). Trimming removed 5 bases from V and 5 bases from J; junction bases left unmatched: 19. This CDR3 is built from 19 residues. The CDR3 nucleotides are TGCAGTGCTCCACCGGGACTAGCGGGTCTTCGAGGGCCGGACAATGAGCAGTTCTTC. Its protein product is CSAPPGLAGLRGPDNEQFF.

Comments on this clonotype: Just one base apart from a much larger clone, this may be a read error. The V gene is TRBV30, the J gene TRBJ2-5; no definite D call. The V and J ends lost 2 bases and 1 base respectively, with 8 bases between them. The germline CDR1 and CDR2 sequences are GTSNPN and SVGIG (reference sequence). This CDR3 contains 13 residues. The CDR3 DNA reads TGTGCCTGGAGTCCAGTCAGCCAAGAGACCCAGTACTTC. It encodes CAWSPVSQETQYF.

With regard to this clonotype: At one boundary the junction diverges from the germline segment, which might be a read error. This chain joins TRBV29-1 and TRBJ2-1, with 9 positions matching TRBD2. The CDR3 spans 16 residues. Germline V gives CDR1 SQVTM, CDR2 ANQGSEA. The CDR3 coding sequence is TGCAGCGTTGAACCCATGGCTAGCGGGACCTACAATGAACAGTTCTTC. As protein: CSVEPMASGTYNEQFF.

In regard to this clonotype: At one end the junction does not follow the germline gene, possibly because of a read error. The chain couples TRBV6-5 to TRBJ2-6; D is unclear. Per germline, CDR1 MNHEY and CDR2 SVGAGI. The CDR3 is 14 amino acids. CDR3 in amino acids: CASRASSGANVLTF. The CDR3 DNA reads TGTGCTAGCAGAGCTAGCTCTGGGGCCAACGTCCTGACTTTC.

To note about this clonotype: Being one base from a much bigger clone, this may be a read error. The chain couples TRBV2 to TRBJ2-4; TRBD2 might be the D (6 bases). The CDR3 contains 16 residues. V shed 11 bases and J shed 2 bases, with 22 bases lying between them. In germline, CDR1 is SNHLY, CDR2 FYNNEI. The CDR3 DNA is TGTGCCCGCGAAACTAGCCCCTTGGTACCCAAAAACATTCAGTACTTC. It is translated as CARETSPLVPKNIQYF.

Note on this clonotype: At one boundary the junction diverges from the germline segment, which might be a read error. The V call is TRBV6-1, the J call TRBJ2-7; D is ambiguous. Germline V gene lookup returns CDR1 MNHNS and CDR2 SASEGT. The CDR3 covers 12 residues. Here the CDR3 reads CANSEALSEQYF. The CDR3 coding sequence is TGTGCCAACAGTGAAGCGCTCAGCGAGCAGTACTTC.